This record concerns one T cell receptor (beta chain) sequence. It lacks a known antigen. Qualities for individual bases were not recorded, and no much larger clone is one base off. The time point tag for this specimen amounts to: week 47, end of study. Each vaccine dose, consisting of 300 ug of a 20-mer mutant IDH1 peptide in Montanide, was administered subcutaneously with topical imiquimod. Eight vaccinations were administered to patients in weeks 1, 3, 5, 7, 11, 15, 19 and 23, corresponding to visits V03 through V10. All donors had newly diagnosed IDH1-mutant astrocytomas of WHO grade 3 or 4 that showed loss of nuclear ATRX. The samples were drawn from NOA16, a multicentre, single-arm, open-label phase I trial in Germany that tested a mutant IDH1 peptide vaccine in humans for the first time. Genomic DNA for TCRB sequencing was extracted from EDTA blood using the DNeasy Blood and Tissue Kit. The entry originates in a study of a mutant IDH1 vaccine in newly diagnosed glioma (dated by TCRdb to about 2021). Regarding the study in general: Vaccination was initiated 4-6 weeks after radiotherapy alone, or concurrently with temozolomide cycles in the chemotherapy-containing groups. The week-35 safety follow-up took place at visit V12, and the week-47 end of study took place at visit V13. Prior to enrollment, patients had been given standard therapy consisting of radiotherapy alone, temozolomide alone, or radiochemotherapy with temozolomide, with the combination given to most patients. Of the roughly 30 treated patients, around 62% were male and around 40% were female, and a mean age of 40.4 years was recorded. For exploratory analyses, fewer than 30 treated patients had longitudinal TCRB deep sequencing done wherever samples were available. Six visits were used for peripheral blood collection: V03 (baseline), V05, V07, V10, V12 and V13.

General conclusions and limits of the study: Vaccine-induced immune responses across multiple MHC alleles were detected in 90% to 95% of patients. Selection of PBMC samples for TCRB deep sequencing was based on availability. According to the authors, sample limitations meant that analyses of patient blood samples could not be reproduced. Pseudoprogression seemed to be unrelated to changes in the top peripheral T cell clonotypes found by TCRB sequencing.

Receptor amplification or capture employed the immunoSEQ multiplex PCR assay. Following the manufacturer's protocol, the hsTCRB Kit was used to amplify rearranged TCR beta chain sequences. Sequencing of TCRB libraries was carried out on an Illumina MiSeq. Per the authors' processing: Demultiplexing, trimming and gene mapping were performed with the kit vendor's proprietary platform. The source is immuneACCESS, and TCRdb retained only in-frame sequences with V and J called. Part of the clones is not carried over; for the studies checked, unresolved V genes explain less than half of this, and the remainder is unexplained. V and J calls and clone size follow that table, whereas D and trimming were derived from the DNA. Recorded for this sample are roughly 56,000 clones; about 80% of them occurred a single time. In total, the top ten clones hold about 4.9% of the sample. CDR1 and CDR2 are drawn from the germline V gene: SNHLY, FYNNEI. V lost 10 bases and J lost 5 bases, and the count of bases not matched to a germline gene is 4. The CDR3 starts with the cysteine, ends with the phenylalanine, and has 11 residues. Kept here is only the CDR3 DNA, which spans 33 bases and is read in frame from base 1.

This sequence was found in a woman in her 40s with glioma. Some clones in this sample may be carry-over from other donors' samples. This sample comprised PBMCs, obtained from a glioma patient whose treatment included an IDH1 peptide vaccine. The rearrangement joined TRBV2 to TRBJ1-1, with TRBD1 matching 7 junction bases. The DNA is as follows: TGTGCCACCCACAGGGGTACTGAAGCTTTCTTT. It is translated as CATHRGTEAFF.